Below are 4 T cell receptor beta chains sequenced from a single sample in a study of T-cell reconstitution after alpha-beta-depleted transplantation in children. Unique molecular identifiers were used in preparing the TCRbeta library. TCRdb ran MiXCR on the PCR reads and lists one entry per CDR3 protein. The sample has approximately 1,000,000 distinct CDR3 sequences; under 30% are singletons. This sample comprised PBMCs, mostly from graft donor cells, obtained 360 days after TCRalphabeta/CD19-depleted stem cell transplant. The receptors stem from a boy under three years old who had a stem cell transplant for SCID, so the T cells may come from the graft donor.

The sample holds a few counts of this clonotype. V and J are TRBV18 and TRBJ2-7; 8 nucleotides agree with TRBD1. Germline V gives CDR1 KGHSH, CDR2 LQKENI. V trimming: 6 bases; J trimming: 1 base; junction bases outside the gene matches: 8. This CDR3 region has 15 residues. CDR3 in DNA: TGTGCCAGCTCCCCCGACAGGGGAGTATCCTACGAGCAGTACTTC. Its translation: CASSPDRGVSYEQYF.

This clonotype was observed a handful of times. Here the CDR3 DNA reads TGTGCCATCAGTGGGGGGACTAGCGGCTACCAAGAGACCCAGTACTTC. It encodes CAISGGTSGYQETQYF. The chain combines TRBV10-3 with TRBJ2-5, with 11 positions matching TRBD2. Per the germline V gene, CDR1 is ENHRY and CDR2 is SYGVKD. The V gene end was trimmed by 4 bases and the J gene end by 0 bases; junction bases not matched to a gene: 4. This CDR3 is built from 16 residues.

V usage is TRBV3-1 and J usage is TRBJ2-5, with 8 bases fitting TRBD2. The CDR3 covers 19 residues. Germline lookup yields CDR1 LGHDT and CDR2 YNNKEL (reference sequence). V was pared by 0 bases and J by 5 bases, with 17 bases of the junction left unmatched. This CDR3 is CASSQDGRFWRGAGETQYF. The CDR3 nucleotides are TGTGCCAGCAGCCAAGACGGGCGTTTTTGGCGGGGGGCCGGGGAGACCCAGTACTTC.

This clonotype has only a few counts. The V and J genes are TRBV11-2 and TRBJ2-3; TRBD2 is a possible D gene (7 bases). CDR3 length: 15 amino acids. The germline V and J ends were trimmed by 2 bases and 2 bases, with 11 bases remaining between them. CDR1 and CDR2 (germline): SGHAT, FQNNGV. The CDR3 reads CASSLRGRDTDTQYF. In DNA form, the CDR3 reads TGTGCCAGCAGCTTAAGGGGGAGGGACACAGATACGCAGTATTTT.